These T cell receptor beta chains were read from a single sample in a study of cytomegalovirus exposure and HLA in healthy donors. Here immunoSEQ multiplex PCR was the method, and the copy in TCRdb shows in-frame clones only, minus some. The table records roughly 150,000 clones, roughly 72% of them present only once. The sequencing input was PBMCs. These receptors all stem from a man aged 35 to 55 in good health and CMV-seronegative. Each CDR3 is given with its conserved first and last residue. D genes are given only for firm matches. The size field is filled for only some rows; it gives once, few, many or a size class.

v_call	d_call	j_call	clone_size	cdr3_nt	cdr3_aa
TRBV7-6	.	TRBJ2-2	.	TGTGCCAGCAGCTTAATCACAGGGTCGGTTTCCGGGGAGCTGTTTTTT	CASSLITGSVSGELFF
TRBV4-3	TRBD2	TRBJ2-2	few	TGCGCCAGCAGACTAGCGTCGAACACCGGGGAGCTGTTTTTT	CASRLASNTGELFF
TRBV5-6	TRBD2	TRBJ2-3	once	TGTGCCAGCAGCTTTCTTCGGCGGGGGTTGCCAGATACGCAGTATTTT	CASSFLRRGLPDTQYF
TRBV7-2	TRBD2	TRBJ2-7	.	TGTGCCAGCAGTCCGTCCGGACTAGCGGGGCACTACGAGCAGTACTTC	CASSPSGLAGHYEQYF
TRBV5-1	TRBD2	TRBJ2-5	.	TGCGCCAGCAGCTTGGTAGCGGGAGCCGAAGAGACCCAGTACTTC	CASSLVAGAEETQYF
TRBV5-1	TRBD2	TRBJ2-2	.	TGCGCCAGCAGCTGGGGCGGGAGGTCGGCCGGGGAGCTGTTTTTT	CASSWGGRSAGELFF
TRBV27	TRBD2	TRBJ2-5	.	TGTGCCAGCAGTTTATTCAGCGGGGGGGCCTTGTCTCAAGAGACCCAGTACTTC	CASSLFSGGALSQETQYF
TRBV11-2	TRBD2	TRBJ2-7	.	TGTGCCAGCGGAACTTACAGGGCGGGGGGCGAGCAGTACTTC	CASGTYRAGGEQYF
TRBV5-1	TRBD1	TRBJ1-1	.	TGCGCCAGCAGCTTGTACAGGGGGCTAAACACTGAAGCTTTCTTT	CASSLYRGLNTEAFF
TRBV29-1	TRBD1	TRBJ1-1	.	TGCAGCGGCGGACAGGGGGCGCGGGCCAACACTGAAGCTTTCTTT	CSGGQGARANTEAFF
TRBV7-6	TRBD2	TRBJ2-2	.	TGTGCCAGCAGCTTAAGCGGGGGTCGGACCGGGGAGCTGTTTTTT	CASSLSGGRTGELFF
TRBV6-6	.	TRBJ1-5	few	TGTGCCAGCAGTTACTCTGGCGGAGCGGGGCCCCAGCATTTT	CASSYSGGAGPQHF
TRBV6-5	.	TRBJ1-3	.	TGTGCCAGCAGCGGAGGTCCCTCTGGAAACACCATATATTTT	CASSGGPSGNTIYF
TRBV2	TRBD2	TRBJ2-7	few	TGTGCCAGCAGGGCGGGGGACTCCTACGAGCAGTACTTC	CASRAGDSYEQYF
TRBV7-2	TRBD1	TRBJ2-7	.	TGTGCCAGCAGCTTACTGGGACAGGGGGCGGCCTACGAGCAGTACTTC	CASSLLGQGAAYEQYF
TRBV30	TRBD1	TRBJ1-2	few	TGTGCTGCCAAACAGGGGGCGGGGGGCGGCTACACCTTC	CAAKQGAGGGYTF
TRBV29-1	TRBD2	TRBJ2-1	.	TGCAGCGTGGATAGCGGGAGGGCCTTTCGCGATGAGCAGTTCTTC	CSVDSGRAFRDEQFF
TRBV7-9	TRBD2	TRBJ2-1	few	TGTGCCAGCAGCTTAAACCTAGCGGGAATCGATGAGCAGTTCTTC	CASSLNLAGIDEQFF
TRBV7-2	.	TRBJ1-4	.	TGTGCCAGCAGCTTAGGGCGGTCTAATGAAAAACTGTTTTTT	CASSLGRSNEKLFF
TRBV9	TRBD1	TRBJ2-5	.	TGTGCCAGCAGCGTAGAGGGGGCTTGGGAGACCCAGTACTTC	CASSVEGAWETQYF
TRBV5-1	.	TRBJ1-6	.	TGCGCCAGCAGCTTGGGGCAGCGAAATTCACCCCTCCACTTT	CASSLGQRNSPLHF
TRBV29-1	.	TRBJ2-5	.	TGCAGCGCCGAACCAGGGTCGGGAGAGACCCAGTACTTC	CSAEPGSGETQYF
TRBV7-2	.	TRBJ2-7	.	TGTGCCAGCAGCGCCGGGATCTACGAGCAGTACTTC	CASSAGIYEQYF
TRBV6-5	.	TRBJ2-3	few	TGTGCCACACTAGTAACAGATACGCAGTATTTT	CATLVTDTQYF
TRBV18	.	TRBJ2-5	.	TGTGCCAGCTCAACCGGAGAGACCCAGTACTTC	CASSTGETQYF
TRBV5-1	TRBD2	TRBJ2-3	.	TGCGCCAGCAGCTTTCTAGCGGGGGGGAGCACAGATACGCAGTATTTT	CASSFLAGGSTDTQYF
TRBV28	TRBD1	TRBJ1-1	once	TGTGCCAGCAGTTTTGGATTAAACGGACAGGGGAACACTGAAGCTTTCTTT	CASSFGLNGQGNTEAFF
TRBV7-9	.	TRBJ2-1	.	TGTGCCAGCACCCACCGGGACTCTCCGTACAATGAGCAGTTCTTC	CASTHRDSPYNEQFF
TRBV5-5	TRBD2	TRBJ2-1	.	TGTGCCAGCAGCTCAAAGGCGGGGGGCTACAATGAGCAGTTCTTC	CASSSKAGGYNEQFF
TRBV6-1	TRBD1	TRBJ1-4	.	TGTGCCAGCCTACCCGACAGGGGGCGAGGAGAAAAACTGTTTTTT	CASLPDRGRGEKLFF
TRBV19	.	TRBJ1-1	.	TGTGCCAGTAGTATCAGGGATCAGAACACTGAAGCTTTCTTT	CASSIRDQNTEAFF
TRBV18	.	TRBJ2-3	.	TGTGCCAGCTCAGACAACAGGTACACAGATACGCAGTATTTT	CASSDNRYTDTQYF
TRBV27	.	TRBJ1-2	.	TGTGCCAGCAGAACCACAGGGTCTGGCTACACCTTC	CASRTTGSGYTF
TRBV4-1	.	TRBJ1-2	few	TGCGCCAGCAGCCCCCGACAGGAACGATATGACTACACCTTC	CASSPRQERYDYTF
TRBV18	.	TRBJ1-5	once	TGTGCCAGCTCACCACCACAGGCAGGGGCTAGCAATCAGCCCCAGCATTTT	CASSPPQAGASNQPQHF
TRBV7-9	TRBD2	TRBJ2-7	.	TGTGCCAGCAGCTTAGGGAGACTAGCGGGAGGGCCCCACGAGCAGTACTTC	CASSLGRLAGGPHEQYF
TRBV4-3	TRBD2	TRBJ2-3	.	TGCGCCAGCAGCCAAGGACTAGCGGGTACCACAGATACGCAGTATTTT	CASSQGLAGTTDTQYF
TRBV4-3	.	TRBJ2-7	.	TGCGCCAGCAGCCAACAGACTACCCACCCAGCCCAAGGGCAGTACTTC	CASSQQTTHPAQGQYF
TRBV5-8	TRBD2	TRBJ2-3	once	TGTGCCAGCAGCGGACTAGCGGGAGCGGGGACAGATACGCAGTATTTT	CASSGLAGAGTDTQYF
TRBV19	TRBD1	TRBJ2-7	.	TGTGCCAGTAGCGGGGGACAGGGGATTTACGAGCAGTACTTC	CASSGGQGIYEQYF
TRBV29-1	.	TRBJ2-5	once	TGCAGCGTTGATGCAGGGGGAGGAGAGACCCAGTACTTC	CSVDAGGGETQYF